This T cell receptor (beta chain) was observed in a study of CD8 T cells in Susac syndrome. Sequencing of TCR beta was carried out in blood CD8+ and CD4+ T cells. The individuals used as controls were healthy donors who had been matched for both age and sex. The CDR3 loop spans 12 amino acids. From germline, CDR1 is SGHDT and CDR2 YYEEEE. Deletions cut 4 bases from V and 7 bases from J, with 10 bases between. With random hexamers, 0.5 to 1 ug RNA was reverse transcribed. It was immunoSEQ multiplex PCR that amplified TCR beta CDR3 across 54 Vbeta and 13 Jbeta. From the immunoSEQ multiplex PCR reads, TCRdb called clonotypes with MiXCR, one entry per CDR3 protein. The sample gives 150,000 to 200,000 distinct CDR3 sequences, approximately 92% of which show up once; just over 0.13% is in the top ten.

The chain links TRBV5-6 to TRBJ2-3; a weak D match, TRBD1 (6 bases). The specimen was CD4+ T cells from PBMCs. This receptor was identified in a human donor in good health. The CDR3 is CASSGQRYTQYF. Here the CDR3 DNA reads TGTGCCAGCAGCGGACAGAGATATACGCAGTATTTT.